This TCR beta chain was sequenced in a study of T cell responses to AZD1222 COVID-19 vaccine. Libraries were prepared by immunoSEQ multiplex PCR; TCRdb keeps only in-frame clonotypes and omits some of them. The data hold fewer than 150,000 clones, with approximately 88% observed a single time. This clone was observed a handful of times. The antigen remains unidentified. This specimen includes other DNA sequences encoding the same CDR3. Notes on the study in general: Spike-specific TCR depth and breadth grew after two AZD1222 doses. Nearly half of the spike-specific TCRs reportedly recognize variant regions that carry no mutations.

CDR1 KGHSH and CDR2 LQKENI come from the germline V gene. CDR3 length: 13 residues. V lost 3 bases to trimming and J lost 0 bases, with 3 bases between them. This clonotype originated in an adult who received the AZD1222 COVID-19 vaccine. The V and J genes are TRBV18 and TRBJ1-5; D is unresolved. Sequenced material: peripheral blood, taken 28 days after the second AZD1222 dose. The DNA of the CDR3 is TGTGCCAGCTCACCGGATAGCAATCAGCCCCAGCATTTT. Residues: CASSPDSNQPQHF.